This T cell receptor (beta chain) came from a study of blood T cell repertoires in COVID-19. The overall study: PBMCs, B-cell-depleted T cells, or T cells provided the cDNA or gDNA that made up the material.

V was pared by 4 bases and J by 5 bases, with 9 bases between. Germline V gives CDR1 LGHDT, CDR2 YNNKEL (reference sequence). This CDR3 is built from 13 residues. The assay was immunoSEQ multiplex PCR, and TCRdb's table has in-frame clones only and misses some. This repertoire shows 220,000 or so clones, about 79% found once; its top ten account for about 1.3%. Donors were grouped by their self-reported clinical history. The receptor comes from a woman between 40 and 55 years old with acute COVID-19. V usage is TRBV3-1 (or the pseudogene TRBV3-2) and J usage is TRBJ1-5, with TRBD1 as a possible D gene (5 bases). Sample: PBMCs or T cells enriched from blood (not recorded which). CDR3 amino acids: CASSPSGYQPQHF. CDR3 nucleotide sequence: TGTGCCAGCAGCCCCTCAGGGTATCAGCCCCAGCATTTT.